These 14 T cell receptor beta chains share one sample of origin, sequenced in a study of CD8+CD57+ T cells in acquired aplastic anemia. Genomic DNA served as template for TCR beta VDJ and CDR3 profiling. Each CDR3 protein gets one entry after TCRdb re-called the reads with MiXCR. The data hold about 95,000 distinct CDR3 sequences, with approximately 73% observed a single time. The patients chosen for sequencing had shown expansion of CD8+CD57+ cells (detected by flow cytometry). The sequenced material came from sorted CD4+, CD8+, or CD8+CD57+ T cells (not recorded which) from PBMCs. The receptors stem from a human donor with aplastic anemia.

The CDR3 DNA sequence: TGTGCCAGTAGTGGGACATACTCCTACGAGCAGTACTTC. It translates to CASSGTYSYEQYF. This chain uses TRBV19 with TRBJ2-7; possible D gene TRBD1, 6 bases. The V gene's germline CDR1 is LNHDA and CDR2 SQIVND (reference sequence). The CDR3 sequence is 13 residues long. V was pared by 5 bases and J by 0 bases, with 8 bases between.

V usage is TRBV20-1 and J usage is TRBJ2-7; 9 bases are a match to TRBD2. The CDR3 loop spans 14 amino acids. Germline V gene sequence: CDR1 DFQATT, CDR2 SNEGSKA (reference sequence). The junction had 6 bases not matched to a gene; V was cut back by 1 base and J by 5 bases. The CDR3 reads CSARVGAGGNEQYF. The CDR3 DNA is TGCAGTGCTAGAGTGGGAGCGGGGGGAAACGAGCAGTACTTC.

J is TRBJ2-7 and V is TRBV10-3; 7 bases match TRBD1. The germline V gene encodes CDR1 ENHRY and CDR2 SYGVKD. The J segment lost 5 bases and the V segment lost 11 bases, leaving 12 bases of the junction unmatched. CDR3 length: 13 amino acids. CDR3 in DNA: TGTGCCGGCGGACAGGCGGCGGGTAACGAGCAGTACTTC. Its protein product is CAGGQAAGNEQYF.

About this clonotype itself: The germline gene is not matched at one end of the junction; a read error may be the cause. The rearrangement joins TRBV20-1 to TRBJ1-6; 10 bases fit TRBD1. The CDR3 sequence is 15 residues long. Germline lookup yields CDR1 DFQATT and CDR2 SNEGSKA (reference sequence). CDR3 loop: CSADRGRGGNSPLRF. CDR3 in DNA: TGCAGTGCTGACAGGGGGCGAGGAGGAAATTCACCCCTCCGCTTT.

In nucleotides, the CDR3 is TGCAGTGCTAGTTGGCAGGAGGAAAAACTGTTTTTT. It codes for CSASWQEEKLFF. The rearrangement joins TRBV20-1 to TRBJ1-4; D unclear. V shed 3 bases and J shed 8 bases, with 10 bases lying between them. Per the germline V gene, CDR1 is DFQATT and CDR2 is SNEGSKA (reference sequence). This CDR3 region has 12 residues.

This clonotype was detected ten times or more. The chain joins TRBV20-1 to TRBJ1-1; the D is unclear. From germline, CDR1 is DFQATT and CDR2 SNEGSKA (reference sequence). V was trimmed by 7 bases and J by 1 base, leaving 19 bases between them. The CDR3 contains 15 residues. CDR3 residues: CSGPPAGRRNTEAFF. The CDR3 DNA sequence: TGCAGTGGACCTCCCGCGGGCCGGCGGAACACTGAAGCTTTCTTT.

The chain carries TRBV7-4 and TRBJ2-7; 9 bases align to TRBD2. The germline V gene encodes CDR1 SGHVT and CDR2 SQSDAQ. The CDR3 sequence is 12 residues long. J lost 3 bases, V lost 9 bases, and 3 bases had no gene match. The CDR3 spells CASSGSGYEQYF. The CDR3 DNA is TGTGCCAGTAGCGGGAGCGGCTACGAGCAGTACTTC.

The chain couples TRBV29-1 to TRBJ2-7; weak D call: TRBD2 (6 bases). The length of the CDR3 is 13 residues. Trimming took 7 bases from V and 3 from J, leaving 16 bases between them. Germline V gives CDR1 SQVTM, CDR2 ANQGSEA. The CDR3 loop is CSAARAGYYEQYF. CDR3 bases: TGCAGCGCCGCCAGGGCGGGGTACTACGAGCAGTACTTC.

The CDR3 is CSAPDRLPEAFF. As DNA, the CDR3 is TGCAGTGCGCCCGACAGGTTACCTGAAGCTTTCTTT. V is TRBV20-1 and J is TRBJ1-1; tentative D call: TRBD1 (6 bases). This CDR3 is built from 12 residues. Germline V gene lookup returns CDR1 DFQATT and CDR2 SNEGSKA (reference sequence). V was pared by 6 bases and J by 6 bases, with 14 bases between.

The chain has TRBV7-2 and TRBJ2-5, with 7 bases that match TRBD1. V gave up 3 bases and J gave up 3 bases; unmatched junction bases: 4. Germline values: CDR1 SGHTA, CDR2 FQGNSA. The CDR3 is made up of 14 amino acids. This CDR3 is CASSLGQREETQYF. DNA of the CDR3: TGTGCCAGCAGCTTGGGACAGAGAGAAGAGACCCAGTACTTC.

V usage is TRBV7-8 and J usage is TRBJ2-1; 10 nucleotides line up with TRBD2. Germline trimming cut 8 bases from V and 8 bases from J; bases unmatched to any gene: 6. Germline CDR1 and CDR2: SGHVS and FQNEAQ. The length of the CDR3 is 13 residues. The CDR3 region has the DNA TGTGCCAGCCGCAAGCGGGGGGGCTATGAGCAGTTCTTC. Translated: CASRKRGGYEQFF.

V gene TRBV5-1 combines with J gene TRBJ1-4; D is undetermined. Germline V lookup: CDR1 SGHRS, CDR2 YFSETQ. The V end lost 1 base, the J end lost 8 bases, and 15 bases lay between the germline ends. The CDR3 is 15 residues long. The CDR3 sequence is CASSLLLGSREKLFF. The DNA of the CDR3 is TGCGCCAGCAGCTTGTTGCTAGGGTCACGGGAAAAACTGTTTTTT.

Many counts were recorded for this clonotype. The genes are TRBV5-6 and TRBJ2-1; TRBD1 agrees at 7 bases. V dropped 3 bases and J dropped 7; count of bases not matched to a gene: 7. Per germline, CDR1 SGHDT and CDR2 YYEEEE. There are 14 residues in the CDR3. In DNA form, the CDR3 reads TGTGCCAGCAGCTACCTGACAGGGAAGAATGAGCAGTTCTTC. Amino acid sequence: CASSYLTGKNEQFF. The full variable domain, in which reference TRBV5-6 and TRBJ2-1 provide the parts outside the CDR3, is DAGVTQSPTHLIKTRGQQVTLRCSPKSGHDTVSWYQQALGQGPQFIFQYYEEEERQRGNFPDRFSGHQFPNYSSELNVNALLLGDSALYLCASSYLTGKNEQFFGPGTRLTVL.

As to this clonotype: Its ends do not fully match the called genes, so a read error is possible. V gene TRBV7-7 combines with J gene TRBJ2-7, with D perhaps matching TRBD2 (6 bases). The germline V gene encodes CDR1 SSHAT and CDR2 FNYEAQ (reference sequence). This CDR3 region has 15 residues. The CDR3 reads CASSLGQGGMNEQYF. CDR3 nucleotide sequence: TGTGCTAGCAGCTTAGGCCAGGGAGGAATGAATGAGCAGTACTTC.